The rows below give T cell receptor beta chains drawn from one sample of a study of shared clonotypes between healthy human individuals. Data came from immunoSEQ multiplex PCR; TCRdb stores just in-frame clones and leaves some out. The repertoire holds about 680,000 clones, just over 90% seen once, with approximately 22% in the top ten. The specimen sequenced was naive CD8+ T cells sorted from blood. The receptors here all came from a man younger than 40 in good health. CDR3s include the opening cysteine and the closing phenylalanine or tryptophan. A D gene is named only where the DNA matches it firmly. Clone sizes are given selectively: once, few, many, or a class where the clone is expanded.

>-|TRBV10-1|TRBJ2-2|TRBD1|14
CASSQEGADGELFF
TGCGCCAGCAGTCAAGAGGGGGCGGACGGGGAGCTGTTTTTT
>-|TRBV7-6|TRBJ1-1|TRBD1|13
CASSSGTGSEAFF
TGTGCCAGCAGCTCCGGGACAGGCAGTGAAGCTTTCTTT
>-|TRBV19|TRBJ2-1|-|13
CASSMGSENEQFF
TGTGCCAGTAGTATGGGCAGCGAAAATGAGCAGTTCTTC
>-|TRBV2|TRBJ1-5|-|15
CASMESRRGNQPQHF
TGTGCCAGCATGGAGTCTCGGCGGGGCAATCAGCCCCAGCATTTT
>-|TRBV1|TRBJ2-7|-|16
CTSSQDAGTLTYEQYF
TGCACCAGCAGCCAAGATGCAGGGACCCTCACCTACGAGCAGTACTTC
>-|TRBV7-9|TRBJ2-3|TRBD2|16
CASSLGRDYGTDTQYF
TGTGCCAGCAGCTTAGGGCGGGACTACGGCACAGATACGCAGTATTTT
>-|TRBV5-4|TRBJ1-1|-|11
CASSLGQGSLF
TGTGCCAGCAGCTTGGGTCAGGGGAGCCTTTTT
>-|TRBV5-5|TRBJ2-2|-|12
CASSLQGMELFF
TGTGCCAGCAGCCTCCAGGGGATGGAGCTGTTTTTT
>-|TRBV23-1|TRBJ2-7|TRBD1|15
CASSQRRDRNYEQYF
TGCGCCAGCAGTCAAAGGCGGGACAGGAACTACGAGCAGTACTTC
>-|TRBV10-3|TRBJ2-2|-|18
CAISEPEGGRVGTGELFF
TGTGCCATCAGTGAGCCCGAGGGTGGCAGGGTGGGCACCGGGGAGCTGTTTTTT
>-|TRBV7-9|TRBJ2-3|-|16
CASSFFRGGHTDTQYF
TGTGCCAGCAGCTTTTTTCGTGGCGGACACACAGATACGCAGTATTTT
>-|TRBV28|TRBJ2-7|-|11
CASGGTYEQYF
TGTGCCAGCGGAGGTACCTACGAGCAGTACTTC
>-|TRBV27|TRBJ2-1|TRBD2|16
CASTRTSGRAVNEQFF
TGTGCCAGCACGCGGACTAGCGGGAGGGCCGTCAATGAGCAGTTCTTC
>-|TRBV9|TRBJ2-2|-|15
CASSSRDGYTGELFF
TGTGCCAGCAGCTCAAGGGACGGTTACACCGGGGAGCTGTTTTTT
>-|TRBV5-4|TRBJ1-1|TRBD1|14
CASSNRQGATEAFF
TGTGCCAGCAGCAACAGACAGGGGGCCACTGAAGCTTTCTTT
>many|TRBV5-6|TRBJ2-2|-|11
CASSWTGELFF
TGTGCCAGCAGCTGGACCGGGGAGCTGTTTTTT
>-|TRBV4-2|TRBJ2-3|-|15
CASSQDPGGTDTQYF
TGTGCCAGCAGCCAAGACCCTGGGGGCACAGATACGCAGTATTTT
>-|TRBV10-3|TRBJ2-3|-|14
CAISPPGRADTQYF
TGTGCCATCAGCCCCCCGGGAAGAGCAGATACGCAGTATTTT
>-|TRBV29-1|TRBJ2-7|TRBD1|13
CSVEVQGNYEQYF
TGCAGCGTTGAAGTACAGGGGAACTACGAGCAGTACTTC
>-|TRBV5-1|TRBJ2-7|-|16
CASSPQNLQNTYEQYF
TGCGCCAGCAGTCCGCAAAATCTTCAAAATACCTACGAGCAGTACTTC